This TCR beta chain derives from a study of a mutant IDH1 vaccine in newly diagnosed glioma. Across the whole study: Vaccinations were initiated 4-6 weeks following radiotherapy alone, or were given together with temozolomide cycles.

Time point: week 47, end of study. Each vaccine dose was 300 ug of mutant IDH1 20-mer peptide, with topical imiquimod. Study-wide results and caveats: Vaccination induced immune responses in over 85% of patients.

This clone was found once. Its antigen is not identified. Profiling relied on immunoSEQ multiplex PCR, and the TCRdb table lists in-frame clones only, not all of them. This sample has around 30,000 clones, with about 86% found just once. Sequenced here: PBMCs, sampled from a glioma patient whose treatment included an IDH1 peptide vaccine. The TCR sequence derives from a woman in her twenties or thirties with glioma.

For the CDR3, the DNA is TGCGCCAGCAGCCAAGAAACCACAGGAACTGCCCTCTCTGGAAACACCATATATTTT. This codes for CASSQETTGTALSGNTIYF. The chain uses TRBV4-3 and TRBJ1-3, with D tentatively TRBD1 (5 bases). The V end was cut by 0 bases, the J end by 0 bases, with 18 bases between. The CDR3 is 19 amino acids. Germline CDR1 is LGHNA and CDR2 is YSLEER.